This T cell receptor (beta chain) was identified in a study of cytomegalovirus exposure and HLA in healthy donors. 60 Vbeta and 13 Jbeta primers were used in PCR. The repertoire was sequenced with immunoSEQ multiplex PCR; TCRdb's copy has only in-frame clones and lacks some. The data show under 150,000 clones, 67% seen once. The source material was PBMCs. This TCR came from a man aged 18-30 years in good health and CMV-seropositive.

The CDR3 region is CANLIGPADQNYTDTQYF. CDR3 sequence (DNA): TGCGCCAACCTAATTGGTCCCGCCGACCAAAACTACACAGATACGCAGTATTTT. J is TRBJ2-3 and V is TRBV5-1; D is uncertain. The CDR3 is made up of 18 amino acids. Germline CDR1 and CDR2: SGHRS and YFSETQ. Trimming took 9 bases from V and 2 from J, leaving 28 bases between them.